The 27 T cell receptor beta chains in this list originate from one sample, sequenced in a study of spatial heterogeneity in lung cancer. As for time point: sample taken at primary tumor resection. Unsorted samples of tumor, nontumor lung or frozen PBMC had their whole RNA sequenced. TCRdb analysed the 5' RACE reads with MiXCR anew, one entry per CDR3 protein. The data contain some 50,000 distinct CDR3 sequences, around 11% of them singletons. The specimen was PBMCs, collected at surgery. Source of these receptors: a female donor with early-stage non-small cell lung cancer.

This clonotype came up a few times. The chain couples TRBV19 to TRBJ2-1; the D gene is possibly TRBD2 (5 bases). Germline V CDR1 and CDR2: LNHDA, SQIVND (reference sequence). The CDR3 consists of 13 residues. Trimming stripped 5 bases from V and 3 bases from J, with 8 bases between. The CDR3 DNA is TGTGCCAGTAGTCCCACTAGCTACAATGAGCAGTTCTTC. Translated: CASSPTSYNEQFF.

This clonotype was detected only a few times. The chain is built from TRBV18 and TRBJ1-1; no reliable D call. The V gene's germline CDR1 is KGHSH and CDR2 LQKENI. V shed 4 bases and J shed 3 bases, with 12 bases lying between them. The CDR3 has 14 amino acids. Here the CDR3 DNA reads TGTGCCAGCTCACTAGAGGGTGGGGACACTGAAGCTTTCTTT. Translating it yields CASSLEGGDTEAFF.

The V and J genes are TRBV7-3 and TRBJ2-3; 12 bases fit TRBD2. The CDR3 spans 18 residues. After removal of 1 base from V and 5 bases from J, the junction contained 10 bases not matched to a gene. Germline-derived CDR1 and CDR2 are SGHTA and FQGTGA. CDR3 sequence: CASSLMPSGGAALDTQYF. The CDR3 DNA reads as TGTGCCAGCAGCTTAATGCCTAGCGGGGGGGCCGCTTTAGATACGCAGTATTTT.

The chain employs TRBV20-1 and TRBJ1-4; 8 bases line up with TRBD1. CDR1 DFQATT and CDR2 SNEGSKA come from the germline V gene (reference sequence). The CDR3 is 14 residues long. The V segment lost 6 bases and the J segment 4 bases; nucleotides outside the gene matches: 7. CDR3 residues: CSARQGMGNEKLFF. CDR3 nucleotides: TGCAGTGCAAGACAGGGGATGGGTAATGAAAAACTGTTTTTT.

This clonotype came up a few times. The rearrangement joins TRBV5-1 to TRBJ2-1, with 10 bases identical to TRBD2. V shed 5 bases, J shed 4 bases, and the junction held 3 bases outside the gene matches. This CDR3 is built from 14 residues. Germline V CDR1 and CDR2: SGHRS, YFSETQ. CDR3 coding DNA: TGCGCCAGCAGAGATAGCGGGGGGTACAATGAGCAGTTCTTC. Its protein is CASRDSGGYNEQFF.

To note about this clonotype: A much larger clone differs from this one at a single base, so this may be a read error. The conserved closing phenylalanine or tryptophan is absent in this CDR3, likely reflecting a read error. This chain connects TRBV29-1 to TRBJ1-1, with a weak D call TRBD1 (6 bases). CDR1 is SQVTM and CDR2 is ANQGSEA in the germline V gene. The CDR3 totals 12 residues. The germline V and J ends were trimmed by 6 bases and 0 bases, with 8 bases remaining between them. The CDR3 DNA reads TGCAGCGTAGGACAGCTGAACACTGAAGCTTTCTTG. Its translation: CSVGQLNTEAFL.

Only a few counts were recorded for this clonotype. The chain employs TRBV6-5 and TRBJ2-7, with TRBD1 as a possible D gene (5 bases). CDR1 is MNHEY and CDR2 is SVGAGI in the germline V gene. V was clipped by 5 bases and J by 4 bases, with 15 bases between them. The CDR3 spans 14 residues. The CDR3, as DNA: TGTGCCAGCAGTAGCAGTGGGGCTAAGTACGAGCAGTACTTC. Amino acids: CASSSSGAKYEQYF.

The chain is built from TRBV20-1 and TRBJ2-1; D is possibly TRBD1 or TRBD2 (6 bases each). V lost 1 base, J lost 5 bases, and 21 bases lay in between. The CDR3 has 17 amino acids. CDR1 is DFQATT and CDR2 is SNEGSKA in the germline V gene (reference sequence). In DNA form, the CDR3 reads TGCAGTGCTAGAGTTCCCAACAGGAAGGAGGGGGACAATGAGCAGTTCTTC. It specifies CSARVPNRKEGDNEQFF.

This clonotype has a handful of counts. This CDR3 reads CASSPGTGDGELFF. The CDR3 coding sequence is TGTGCCAGCAGCCCGGGGACAGGTGACGGGGAGCTGTTTTTT. The chain recombines TRBV9 with TRBJ2-2, with TRBD1 matching over 8 bases. The CDR3 runs 14 residues. CDR1 SGDLS and CDR2 YYNGEE come from the germline V gene. The V gene end was trimmed by 4 bases and the J gene end by 7 bases; junction bases not matched to a gene: 6.

V and J are TRBV9 and TRBJ1-6, with unresolved D. Germline CDR1 reads SGDLS; CDR2 reads YYNGEE. This CDR3 comprises 13 residues. Between the trimmed V and J ends, which lost 4 bases and 3 bases, there was a span of 5 bases. The DNA of the CDR3 is TGTGCCAGCAGCAACAGCTATAATTCACCCCTCCACTTT. This encodes CASSNSYNSPLHF.

This clonotype was seen more than once but under ten times. The chain recombines TRBV3-1 with TRBJ1-5; TRBD1 agrees at 9 bases. Per germline, CDR1 LGHDT and CDR2 YNNKEL (reference sequence). This CDR3 contains 16 residues. The ends lost 5 bases at V and 2 bases at J; junction bases unmatched: 7. CDR3 bases: TGTGCCAGCAGCTCGGGACAGGGTCTCGGCAATCAGCCCCAGCATTTT. This translates into CASSSGQGLGNQPQHF.

This clonotype was seen only a few times. The V and J genes are TRBV29-1 and TRBJ2-5, with D possibly being TRBD2 (6 bases). Trimming cost V 7 bases and J 1 base, with 16 bases left between them. Looked up from germline, CDR1 is SQVTM and CDR2 is ANQGSEA. This CDR3 is 14 amino acids long. The CDR3 spells CSAALLSGQETQYF. CDR3 DNA sequence: TGCAGCGCCGCACTTCTTAGCGGCCAAGAGACCCAGTACTTC.

This clonotype occurred a few times. The chain carries TRBV5-6 and TRBJ2-7; a possible D gene is TRBD1 (5 bases). Trimming took 4 bases from V and 2 from J, leaving 10 bases between them. Germline CDR1 reads SGHDT; CDR2 reads YYEEEE. The CDR3 sequence is 13 residues long. The CDR3 nucleotides read TGTGCCAGCAGCACGGACATCGCCTACGAGCAGTACTTC. This encodes CASSTDIAYEQYF.

J is TRBJ2-3 and V is TRBV7-6; D is perhaps TRBD1 or TRBD2 (6 bases each). The CDR3 is made up of 15 amino acids. The germline gives CDR1 SGHVS, CDR2 FNYEAQ. The V end lost 7 bases, the J end lost 1 base, and 15 bases lay between the germline ends. Here the CDR3 DNA reads TGTGCCAGCACCTCCGGGGGCCACGGCACAGATACGCAGTATTTT. Its translation is CASTSGGHGTDTQYF. The variable domain in full, with the rest retrieved from reference TRBV7-6 and TRBJ2-3, is GAGVSQSPRYKVTKRGQDVALRCDPISGHVSLYWYRQALGQGPEFLTYFNYEAQQDKSGLPNDRFSAERPEGSISTLTIQRTEQRDSAMYRCASTSGGHGTDTQYFGPGTRLTVL.

This clonotype was seen repeatedly, ten times or more. The chain joins TRBV6-2 or TRBV6-3 to TRBJ2-1; D possibly corresponds to TRBD1 (5 bases). The germline V gene has CDR1 MNHEY and CDR2 SVGEGT. The CDR3 is made up of 11 amino acids. V dropped 8 bases and J dropped 9 bases, with 11 bases sitting between them. The CDR3 here is CASRWGGEQFF. The CDR3 nucleotides read TGTGCCAGCCGCTGGGGCGGTGAGCAGTTCTTC.

This clonotype was recorded a few times. The chain joins TRBV7-9 to TRBJ2-7, with D perhaps matching TRBD2 (6 bases). The V end lost 5 bases, the J end lost 2 bases, and 13 bases lay between the germline ends. This CDR3 comprises 14 residues. CDR1 and CDR2 from the germline V gene are SEHNR and FQNEAQ (reference sequence). CDR3 region: CASSKGLETYEQYF. The DNA of the CDR3 is TGTGCCAGCAGCAAGGGACTCGAGACCTACGAGCAGTACTTC.

V and J are TRBV5-1 and TRBJ2-7; 9 bases are shared with TRBD1. Unmatched junction bases numbered 9, after V lost 3 bases and J lost 8 bases. Germline CDR1 reads SGHRS; CDR2 reads YFSETQ. The CDR3 spans 14 residues. The CDR3 nucleotides are TGCGCCAGCAGCTCCTCGGGACAGGGCGGCAAGCAGTACTTC. This encodes CASSSSGQGGKQYF.

This rearrangement joins TRBV2 to TRBJ2-5, with a weak D call TRBD2 (5 bases). Trimming removed 6 bases from V and 2 bases from J, with 7 bases in between. This CDR3 contains 12 residues. Germline V gives CDR1 SNHLY, CDR2 FYNNEI. The CDR3 sequence is CASRKRQETQYF. CDR3 DNA: TGTGCCAGCAGAAAGCGGCAAGAGACCCAGTACTTC.

There are a few counts of this clonotype. The CDR3 DNA reads TGTGCCAGCAGCTTCCGGGGACTAGTTAGGACCGGGGAGCTGTTTTTT. Translating it yields CASSFRGLVRTGELFF. The chain couples TRBV5-6 to TRBJ2-2; the match to TRBD2 covers 8 bases. Germline assignment: CDR1 SGHDT and CDR2 YYEEEE. Germline trimming cut 2 bases from V and 5 bases from J; bases unmatched to any gene: 8. The CDR3 is 16 residues long.

There are many counts of this clonotype. The chain recombines TRBV5-1 with TRBJ1-2; TRBD1 agrees at 7 bases. The CDR3 consists of 12 residues. Germline V lookup: CDR1 SGHRS, CDR2 YFSETQ. With 3 bases clipped from V and 4 bases from J, the junction kept 0 bases outside the gene matches. CDR3 sequence (DNA): TGCGCCAGCAGCTGGACAGGCTATGGCTACACCTTC. It encodes CASSWTGYGYTF.

The chain uses TRBV5-4 and TRBJ2-7, with TRBD1 identical over 10 bases. The germline V gene encodes CDR1 SGHNT and CDR2 YYREEE (reference sequence). The CDR3 has 13 amino acids. Trimming took 5 bases from V and 5 from J; bases not matched to a gene: 4. The CDR3, as DNA: TGTGCCAGCAGTCGGGACAGGGGCCACGAGCAGTACTTC. This translates into CASSRDRGHEQYF.

This clonotype was counted many times. The rearrangement uses TRBV5-1 and TRBJ1-1; 7 positions match TRBD1. The CDR3 is 16 amino acids. Per the germline V gene, CDR1 is SGHRS and CDR2 is YFSETQ. Unmatched junction bases numbered 6, after V lost 1 base and J lost 0 bases. CDR3 DNA sequence: TGCGCCAGCAGCTTGAATACAGGGGCGATGAACACTGAAGCTTTCTTT. It translates to CASSLNTGAMNTEAFF. Variable domain in full (rest from reference TRBV5-1 and TRBJ1-1): KAGVTQTPRYLIKTRGQQVTLSCSPISGHRSVSWYQQTPGQGLQFLFEYFSETQRNKGNFPGRFSGRQFSNSRSEMNVSTLELGDSALYLCASSLNTGAMNTEAFFGQGTRLTVV.

This clonotype was observed a few times. The CDR3: CASSPNPTDSTDTQYF. Here the CDR3 DNA reads TGTGCCAGCAGCCCCAATCCGACAGACTCCACAGATACGCAGTATTTT. The gene calls are TRBV5-6 and TRBJ2-3, with TRBD1 as a possible D gene (5 bases). Deletions cut 4 bases from V and 2 bases from J, with 17 bases between. In germline, CDR1 is SGHDT, CDR2 YYEEEE. CDR3 length equals 16 residues.

The table lists this clonotype with many counts. The genes are TRBV6-1 and TRBJ2-5; 7 bases map to TRBD1. CDR1 MNHNS and CDR2 SASEGT come from the germline V gene. The CDR3 contains 16 residues. Trimming took 5 bases from V and 3 from J; bases not matched to a gene: 12. CDR3 amino acids: CASSYRSTGREETQYF. In DNA form, the CDR3 reads TGTGCCAGCAGTTACCGTTCGACAGGGCGGGAAGAGACCCAGTACTTC.

This clonotype has ten or more counts. The CDR3 nucleotides read TGTGCCAGCAGCGTTACCAGGGTCTCCTACACCTTC. Residues: CASSVTRVSYTF. V usage is TRBV2 and J usage is TRBJ1-2, with D perhaps TRBD1 (5 bases). This CDR3 is built from 12 residues. The ends were cut back, 6 bases at V and 10 bases at J, with 15 bases in the middle. Looked up from germline, CDR1 is SNHLY and CDR2 is FYNNEI.

Many counts were recorded for this clonotype. The gene calls are TRBV5-1 and TRBJ2-1, with 7 bases matching TRBD2. Germline assignment: CDR1 SGHRS and CDR2 YFSETQ. The CDR3 has 16 residues. The junction had 15 bases not matched to a gene; V was cut back by 4 bases and J by 8 bases. The CDR3 DNA is TGCGCCAGCAGCCAACCAATCCAGCGGGGAAAGGATGAGCAGTTCTTC. Its protein is CASSQPIQRGKDEQFF. The full variable domain, with the rest looked up from reference TRBV5-1 and TRBJ2-1, is KAGVTQTPRYLIKTRGQQVTLSCSPISGHRSVSWYQQTPGQGLQFLFEYFSETQRNKGNFPGRFSGRQFSNSRSEMNVSTLELGDSALYLCASSQPIQRGKDEQFFGPGTRLTVL.

This chain connects TRBV11-2 to TRBJ2-1; D remains unclear. The germline CDR1 and CDR2 sequences are SGHAT and FQNNGV. Trimming shortened V by 0 bases and J by 7 bases, and 10 bases separated the two germline ends. The CDR3 sequence is 14 residues long. CDR3 protein: CASSLDSMVNEQFF. The CDR3 bases are TGTGCCAGCAGCTTAGATAGCATGGTTAATGAGCAGTTCTTC.